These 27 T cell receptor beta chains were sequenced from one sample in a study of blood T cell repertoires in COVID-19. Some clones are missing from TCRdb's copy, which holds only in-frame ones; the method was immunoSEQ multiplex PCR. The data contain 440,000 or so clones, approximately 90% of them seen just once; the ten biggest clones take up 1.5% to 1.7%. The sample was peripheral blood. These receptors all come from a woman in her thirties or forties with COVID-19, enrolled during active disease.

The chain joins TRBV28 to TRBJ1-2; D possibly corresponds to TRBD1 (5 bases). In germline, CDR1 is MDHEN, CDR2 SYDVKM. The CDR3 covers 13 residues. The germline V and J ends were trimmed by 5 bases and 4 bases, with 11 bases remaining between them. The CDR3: CASSRQTLYGYTF. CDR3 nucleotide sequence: TGTGCCAGCAGTAGACAGACCCTCTATGGCTACACCTTC.

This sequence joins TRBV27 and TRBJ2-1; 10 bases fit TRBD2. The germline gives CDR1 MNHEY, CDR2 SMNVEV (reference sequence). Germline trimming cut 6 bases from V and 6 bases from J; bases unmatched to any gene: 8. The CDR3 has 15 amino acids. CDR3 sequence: CASSDSGRISNEQFF. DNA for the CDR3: TGTGCCAGCAGCGATAGCGGGAGGATCAGCAATGAGCAGTTCTTC.

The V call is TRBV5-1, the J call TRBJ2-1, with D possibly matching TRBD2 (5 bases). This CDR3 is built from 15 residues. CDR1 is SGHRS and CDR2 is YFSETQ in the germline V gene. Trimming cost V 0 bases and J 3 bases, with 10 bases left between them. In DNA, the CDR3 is TGCGCCAGCAGCTTGGTGTCCGAGGGCTACAATGAGCAGTTCTTC. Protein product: CASSLVSEGYNEQFF.

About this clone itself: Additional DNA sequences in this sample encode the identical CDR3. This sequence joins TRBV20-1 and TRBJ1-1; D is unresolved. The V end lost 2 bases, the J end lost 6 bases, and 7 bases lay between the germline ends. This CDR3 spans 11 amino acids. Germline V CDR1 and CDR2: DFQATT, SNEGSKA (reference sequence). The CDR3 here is CSARIRAEAFF. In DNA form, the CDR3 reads TGCAGTGCTAGAATACGAGCTGAAGCTTTCTTT.

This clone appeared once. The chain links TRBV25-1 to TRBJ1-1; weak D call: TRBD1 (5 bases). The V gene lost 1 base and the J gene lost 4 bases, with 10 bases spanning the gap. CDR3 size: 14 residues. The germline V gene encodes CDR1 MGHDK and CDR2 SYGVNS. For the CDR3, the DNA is TGTGCCAGCAGTGAATCGGGCAGGGCCACTGAAGCTTTCTTT. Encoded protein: CASSESGRATEAFF.

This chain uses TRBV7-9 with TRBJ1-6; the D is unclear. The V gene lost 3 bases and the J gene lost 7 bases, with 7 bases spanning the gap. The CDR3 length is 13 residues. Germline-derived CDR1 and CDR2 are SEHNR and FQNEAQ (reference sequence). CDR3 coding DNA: TGTGCCAGCAGCTTTGTAGAGAATTCACCCCTCCACTTT. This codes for CASSFVENSPLHF.

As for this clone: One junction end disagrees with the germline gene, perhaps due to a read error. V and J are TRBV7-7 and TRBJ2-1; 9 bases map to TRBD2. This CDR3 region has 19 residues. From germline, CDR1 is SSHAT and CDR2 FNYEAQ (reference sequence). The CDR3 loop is CASSPSGTIAGVAYNEQFF. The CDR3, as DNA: TGTGCTAGCAGCCCATCCGGGACAATAGCGGGGGTAGCATACAATGAGCAGTTCTTC. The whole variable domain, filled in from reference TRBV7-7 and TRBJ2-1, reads GAGVSQSPRYKVTKRGQDVTLRCDPISSHATLYWYQQALGQGPEFLTYFNYEAQPDKSGLPSDRFSAERPEGSISTLTIQRTEQRDSAMYRCASSPSGTIAGVAYNEQFFGPGTRLTVL.

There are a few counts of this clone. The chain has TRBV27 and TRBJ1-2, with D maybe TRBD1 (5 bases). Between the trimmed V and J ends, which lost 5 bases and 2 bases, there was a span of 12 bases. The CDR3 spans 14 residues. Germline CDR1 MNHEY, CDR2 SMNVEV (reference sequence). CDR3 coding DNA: TGTGCCAGCAGTCCCTGGGGGGGGAACTATGGCTACACCTTC. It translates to CASSPWGGNYGYTF.

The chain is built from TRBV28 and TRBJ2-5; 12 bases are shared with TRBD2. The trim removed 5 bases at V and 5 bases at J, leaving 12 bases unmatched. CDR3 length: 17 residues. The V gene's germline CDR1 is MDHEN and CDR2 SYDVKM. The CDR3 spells CASSLNPPTSGRETQYF. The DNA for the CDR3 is TGTGCCAGCAGTCTTAACCCCCCCACTAGCGGGAGGGAGACCCAGTACTTC.

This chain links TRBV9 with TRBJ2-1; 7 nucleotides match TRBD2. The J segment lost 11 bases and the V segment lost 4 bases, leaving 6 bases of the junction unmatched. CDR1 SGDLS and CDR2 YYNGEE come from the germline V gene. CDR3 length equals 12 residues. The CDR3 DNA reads TGTGCCAGCAGCTTCAGCGGGATTCAGCAGTTCTTC. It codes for CASSFSGIQQFF. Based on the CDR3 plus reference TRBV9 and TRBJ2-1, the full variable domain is DSGVTQTPKHLITATGQRVTLRCSPRSGDLSVYWYQQSLDQGLQFLIQYYNGEERAKGNILERFSAQQFPDLHSELNLSSLELGDSALYFCASSFSGIQQFFGPGTRLTVL.

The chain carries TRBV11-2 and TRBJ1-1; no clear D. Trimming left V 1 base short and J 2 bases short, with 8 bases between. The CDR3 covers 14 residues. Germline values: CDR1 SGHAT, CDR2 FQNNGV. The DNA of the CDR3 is TGTGCCAGCAGCTTAGTCGGTCAAAACACTGAAGCTTTCTTT. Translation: CASSLVGQNTEAFF.

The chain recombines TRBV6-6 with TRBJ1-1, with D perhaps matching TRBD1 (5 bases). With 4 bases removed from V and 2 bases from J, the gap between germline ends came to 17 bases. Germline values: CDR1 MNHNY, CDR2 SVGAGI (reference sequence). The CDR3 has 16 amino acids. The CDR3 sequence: CASSSQGRVRNTEAFF. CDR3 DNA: TGTGCCAGCAGTTCCCAGGGCAGGGTACGCAACACTGAAGCTTTCTTT.

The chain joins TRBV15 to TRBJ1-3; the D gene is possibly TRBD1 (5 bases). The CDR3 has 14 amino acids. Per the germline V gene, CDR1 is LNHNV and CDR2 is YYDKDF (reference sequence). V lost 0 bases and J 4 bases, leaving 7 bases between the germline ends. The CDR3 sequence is CATSREGPGNTIYF. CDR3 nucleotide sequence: TGTGCCACCAGCAGAGAGGGGCCGGGAAACACCATATATTTT.

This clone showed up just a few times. The CDR3 protein is CASSQVERTANTGELFF. CDR3 sequence (DNA): TGTGCCAGCAGCCAAGTTGAGAGAACCGCGAACACCGGGGAGCTGTTTTTT. This chain connects TRBV14 to TRBJ2-2; the D is unclear. The V and J ends lost 1 base and 0 bases respectively, with 12 bases between them. This CDR3 contains 17 residues. Germline V CDR1 and CDR2: SGHDN, FVKESK.

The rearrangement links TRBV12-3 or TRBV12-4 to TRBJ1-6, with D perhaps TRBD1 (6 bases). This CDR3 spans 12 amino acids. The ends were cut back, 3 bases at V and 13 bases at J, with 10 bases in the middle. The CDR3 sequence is CASSFGQLPLHF. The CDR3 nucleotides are TGTGCCAGCAGTTTCGGACAGCTCCCCCTCCACTTT.

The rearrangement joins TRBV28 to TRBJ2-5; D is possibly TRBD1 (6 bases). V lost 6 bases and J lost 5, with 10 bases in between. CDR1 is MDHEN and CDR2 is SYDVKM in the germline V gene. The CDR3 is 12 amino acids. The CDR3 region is CASRTGPETQYF. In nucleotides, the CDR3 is TGTGCCAGCAGGACAGGACCTGAGACCCAGTACTTC.

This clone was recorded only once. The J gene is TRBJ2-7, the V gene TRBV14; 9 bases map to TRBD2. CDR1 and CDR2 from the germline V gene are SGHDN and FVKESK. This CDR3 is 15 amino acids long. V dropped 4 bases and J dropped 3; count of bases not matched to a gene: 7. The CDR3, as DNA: TGTGCCAGCAGCCCTGTAGCGGGAGAGAACTACGAGCAGTACTTC. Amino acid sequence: CASSPVAGENYEQYF.

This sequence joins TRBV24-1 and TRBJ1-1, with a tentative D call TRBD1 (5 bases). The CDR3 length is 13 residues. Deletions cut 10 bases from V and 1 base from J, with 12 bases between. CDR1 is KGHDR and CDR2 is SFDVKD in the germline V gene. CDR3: CATGQGKNTEAFF. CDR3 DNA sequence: TGTGCCACGGGGCAGGGAAAGAACACTGAAGCTTTCTTT.

CDR3 region: CASRTFTGTGNQPQHF. The CDR3 nucleotides are TGTGCCAGCAGGACATTCACCGGGACAGGTAATCAGCCCCAGCATTTT. J is TRBJ1-5 and V is TRBV27, with 8 positions matching TRBD1. V shed 6 bases and J 4 bases; nucleotides not matched to a gene: 11. The CDR3 contains 16 residues. CDR1 is MNHEY and CDR2 is SMNVEV in the germline V gene (reference sequence).

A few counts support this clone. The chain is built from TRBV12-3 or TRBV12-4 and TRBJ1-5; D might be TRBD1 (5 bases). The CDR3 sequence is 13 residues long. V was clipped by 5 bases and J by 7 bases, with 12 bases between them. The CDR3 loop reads CASSLQARQPQHF. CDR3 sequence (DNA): TGTGCCAGCAGTCTACAGGCTCGACAGCCCCAGCATTTT.

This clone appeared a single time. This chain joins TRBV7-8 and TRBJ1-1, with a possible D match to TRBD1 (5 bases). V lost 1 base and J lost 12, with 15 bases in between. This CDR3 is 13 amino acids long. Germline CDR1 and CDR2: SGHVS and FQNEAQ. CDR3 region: CASSLVEGSSPFF. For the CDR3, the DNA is TGTGCCAGCAGCTTAGTGGAGGGGAGCAGCCCTTTCTTT.

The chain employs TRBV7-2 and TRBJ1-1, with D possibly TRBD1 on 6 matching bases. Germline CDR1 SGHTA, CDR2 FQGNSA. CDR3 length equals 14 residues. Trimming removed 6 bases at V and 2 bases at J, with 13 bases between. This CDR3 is CASSRGWFNTEAFF. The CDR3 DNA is TGTGCCAGCAGTAGGGGGTGGTTCAACACTGAAGCTTTCTTT.

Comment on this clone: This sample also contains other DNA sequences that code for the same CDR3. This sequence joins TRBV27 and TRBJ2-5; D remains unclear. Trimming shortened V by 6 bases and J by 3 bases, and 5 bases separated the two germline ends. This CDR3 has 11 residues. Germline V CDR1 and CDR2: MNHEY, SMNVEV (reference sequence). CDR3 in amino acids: CASSHKETQYF. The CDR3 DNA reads TGTGCCAGCAGCCACAAAGAGACCCAGTACTTC.

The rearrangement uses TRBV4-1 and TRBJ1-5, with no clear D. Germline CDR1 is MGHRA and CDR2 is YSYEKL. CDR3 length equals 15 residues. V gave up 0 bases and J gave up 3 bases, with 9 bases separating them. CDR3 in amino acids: CASSQERLANQPQHF. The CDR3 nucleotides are TGCGCCAGCAGCCAAGAACGACTGGCCAATCAGCCCCAGCATTTT.

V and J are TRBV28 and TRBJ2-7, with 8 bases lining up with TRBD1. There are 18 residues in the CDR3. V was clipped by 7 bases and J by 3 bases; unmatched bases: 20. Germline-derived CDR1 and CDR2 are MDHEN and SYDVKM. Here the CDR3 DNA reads TGTGCCAGCACCCCCGGCGACAGGGGTATCGGTTTCGGCTACGAGCAGTACTTC. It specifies CASTPGDRGIGFGYEQYF.

CDR3 nucleotides: TGTGCCAGCAGCTTAGGTGTCGGACATTCCTACGAGCAGTACTTC. Translation gives CASSLGVGHSYEQYF. The chain recombines TRBV7-6 with TRBJ2-7, with D possibly TRBD1 on 5 matching bases. V shed 1 base and J shed 1 base, with 11 bases lying between them. Germline-derived CDR1 and CDR2 are SGHVS and FNYEAQ. The CDR3 has 15 residues. The full variable domain, rest sourced from reference TRBV7-6 and TRBJ2-7, is GAGVSQSPRYKVTKRGQDVALRCDPISGHVSLYWYRQALGQGPEFLTYFNYEAQQDKSGLPNDRFSAERPEGSISTLTIQRTEQRDSAMYRCASSLGVGHSYEQYFGPGTRLTVT.

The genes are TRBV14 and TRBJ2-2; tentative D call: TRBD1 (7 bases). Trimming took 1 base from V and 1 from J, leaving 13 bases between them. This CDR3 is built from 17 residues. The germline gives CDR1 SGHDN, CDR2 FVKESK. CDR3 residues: CASSQGRQGGNTGELFF. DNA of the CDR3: TGTGCCAGCAGCCAAGGAAGGCAGGGGGGGAACACCGGGGAGCTGTTTTTT.